One sample yielded the 17 T cell receptor beta chains listed below, sequenced in a study of T cell responses to AZD1222 COVID-19 vaccine. Profiling relied on immunoSEQ multiplex PCR, and the TCRdb table lists in-frame clones only, not all of them. The repertoire consists of around 160,000 clones, with roughly 86% occurring once and the leading ten covering around 5.5%. The material was peripheral blood, obtained on day 0 of AZD1222 vaccination. Receptors originate from an adult in good health.

The chain recombines TRBV7-3 with TRBJ1-2, with TRBD1 matching over 10 bases. V was clipped by 1 base and J by 8 bases; unmatched bases: 7. The CDR3 is 15 amino acids. Per germline, CDR1 SGHTA and CDR2 FQGTGA. CDR3 loop: CASSLMGQGTGGYTF. In DNA form, the CDR3 reads TGTGCCAGCAGCTTAATGGGACAGGGGACGGGAGGCTACACCTTC.

The genes are TRBV25-1 and TRBJ1-2, with 7 bases aligning to TRBD1. The CDR3 totals 15 residues. Germline V gene sequence: CDR1 MGHDK, CDR2 SYGVNS. The V segment lost 6 bases and the J segment 1 base; nucleotides outside the gene matches: 8. CDR3 nucleotide sequence: TGTGCCAGCAGGCCAGGGGGTCCCTTTAACTATGGCTACACCTTC. Protein product: CASRPGGPFNYGYTF.

This chain joins TRBV18 and TRBJ2-7; TRBD1 matches at 12 bases. Trimming took 3 bases from V and 4 from J; bases not matched to a gene: 7. The germline CDR1 and CDR2 sequences are KGHSH and LQKENI. CDR3 size: 16 residues. CDR3 DNA sequence: TGTGCCAGCTCACCGACTCCGGGACAGGGGGCTTACGAGCAGTACTTC. Its protein is CASSPTPGQGAYEQYF.

The V gene is TRBV9, the J gene TRBJ1-3; tentatively, D is TRBD1 (6 bases). Germline CDR1 reads SGDLS; CDR2 reads YYNGEE. The V gene lost 4 bases and the J gene lost 0 bases, with 17 bases spanning the gap. This CDR3 has 17 amino acids. CDR3 sequence: CASSFRGAPISGNTIYF. The CDR3 region has the DNA TGTGCCAGCAGCTTTAGGGGGGCTCCGATCTCTGGAAACACCATATATTTT.

The chain uses TRBV11-2 and TRBJ1-1, with a tentative D call TRBD1 (5 bases). In germline, CDR1 is SGHAT, CDR2 FQNNGV. This CDR3 spans 13 amino acids. V shed 3 bases and J shed 2 bases, with 7 bases lying between them. The CDR3 is CASSFQGNTEAFF. CDR3 DNA sequence: TGTGCCAGCAGCTTCCAGGGTAACACTGAAGCTTTCTTT.

V gene TRBV19 combines with J gene TRBJ2-5; TRBD2 aligns across 9 bases. The CDR3 loop spans 16 amino acids. Trimming took 6 bases from V and 4 from J; bases not matched to a gene: 12. Germline V gives CDR1 LNHDA, CDR2 SQIVND (reference sequence). CDR3 DNA sequence: TGTGCCAGTAGCAATAGGGCTAGCGGGAAAGGAGAGACCCAGTACTTC. Protein sequence: CASSNRASGKGETQYF. Filled out from reference TRBV19 and TRBJ2-5, the complete variable domain reads DGGITQSPKYLFRKEGQNVTLSCEQNLNHDAMYWYRQDPGQGLRLIYYSQIVNDFQKGDIAEGYSVSREKKESFPLTVTSAQKNPTAFYLCASSNRASGKGETQYFGPGTRLLVL.

Worth noting for this clone: The sample holds other DNA sequences that translate to the same CDR3. This chain joins TRBV6-5 and TRBJ2-7; 7 bases map to TRBD1. There are 13 residues in the CDR3. V shed 6 bases, J shed 1 base, and the junction held 3 bases outside the gene matches. Looked up from germline, CDR1 is MNHEY and CDR2 is SVGAGI. The CDR3: CASRGQESYEQYF. The CDR3 DNA reads as TGTGCCAGCAGAGGACAGGAGTCCTACGAGCAGTACTTC.

This chain links TRBV6-2 or TRBV6-3 with TRBJ2-7; tentatively, D is TRBD1 or TRBD2 (5 bases each). Trimming took 5 bases from V and 2 from J, leaving 16 bases between them. Germline CDR1 and CDR2: MNHEY and SVGEGT. The CDR3 totals 15 residues. The CDR3 protein is CASSNYRDVTYEQYF. The CDR3 DNA sequence: TGTGCCAGCAGTAACTACCGGGACGTTACCTACGAGCAGTACTTC.

The rearrangement joins TRBV20-1 to TRBJ1-1; 10 bases line up with TRBD1. Germline V gene data show CDR1 as DFQATT and CDR2 as SNEGSKA (reference sequence). The CDR3 loop spans 16 amino acids. V was clipped by 3 bases and J by 2 bases; unmatched bases: 9. DNA for the CDR3: TGCAGTGCTAGTATTGATGGGGACAGGGGCAACACTGAAGCTTTCTTT. Translating it yields CSASIDGDRGNTEAFF.

This clone occurred once. The chain joins TRBV6-5 to TRBJ1-5; 9 nucleotides line up with TRBD1. The germline CDR1 and CDR2 sequences are MNHEY and SVGAGI. The CDR3 spans 15 residues. V shed 6 bases, J shed 0 bases, and the junction held 3 bases outside the gene matches. The CDR3: CASRGTGYSNQPQHF. CDR3 bases: TGTGCCAGCAGGGGGACAGGGTATAGCAATCAGCCCCAGCATTTT.

This clone has only one observation. The chain uses TRBV15 and TRBJ1-2; D call uncertain. The CDR3 spans 16 residues. V lost 0 bases and J 0 bases, leaving 11 bases between the germline ends. Germline CDR1 reads LNHNV; CDR2 reads YYDKDF (reference sequence). DNA of the CDR3: TGTGCCACCAGCAGAGATCGGTCAGTCCCTAACTATGGCTACACCTTC. It codes for CATSRDRSVPNYGYTF.

This chain connects TRBV3-1 (or the pseudogene TRBV3-2) to TRBJ1-6; a weak D match, TRBD1 (6 bases). Trimming stripped 4 bases from V and 4 bases from J, with 26 bases between. Germline V gene lookup returns CDR1 LGHDT and CDR2 YNNKEL (reference sequence). The CDR3 spans 20 residues. The CDR3 DNA sequence: TGTGCCAGCAGCCCCCCTCGACGACAGGAGACCTTCCCTTATAATTCACCCCTCCACTTT. It is translated as CASSPPRRQETFPYNSPLHF.

V usage is TRBV27 and J usage is TRBJ2-2; D perhaps matches TRBD2 (5 bases). Germline CDR1 reads MNHEY; CDR2 reads SMNVEV (reference sequence). The V end was cut by 9 bases, the J end by 7 bases, with 9 bases between. CDR3 length equals 11 residues. CDR3 region: CASGRGGELFF. CDR3 nucleotide sequence: TGTGCCAGTGGCCGGGGCGGGGAGCTGTTTTTT.

This clone occurred once. This chain joins TRBV5-5 and TRBJ2-7; weak D call: TRBD2 (5 bases). The CDR3 has 13 amino acids. Trimming removed 0 bases at V and 7 bases at J, with 11 bases between. Germline V CDR1 and CDR2: SGHKS, YYEKEE (reference sequence). The CDR3 region is CASSLVEGGEQYF. CDR3 nucleotides: TGTGCCAGCAGCTTGGTAGAGGGTGGAGAGCAGTACTTC. The variable domain in full, completed from reference TRBV5-5 and TRBJ2-7, reads DAGVTQSPTHLIKTRGQQVTLRCSPISGHKSVSWYQQVLGQGPQFIFQYYEKEERGRGNFPDRFSARQFPNYSSELNVNALLLGDSALYLCASSLVEGGEQYFGPGTRLTVT.

The rearrangement joins TRBV9 to TRBJ1-4; maybe TRBD1 (6 bases). Germline CDR1 reads SGDLS; CDR2 reads YYNGEE. Trimming removed 0 bases at V and 7 bases at J, with 19 bases between. The CDR3 is 17 residues long. CDR3 in amino acids: CASSVDNRGGSIEKLFF. CDR3 bases: TGTGCCAGCAGCGTAGATAATAGGGGGGGTTCTATTGAAAAACTGTTTTTT.

The V and J genes are TRBV9 and TRBJ1-4; maybe TRBD1 (6 bases). Deletions cut 4 bases from V and 5 bases from J, with 15 bases between. This CDR3 is 15 amino acids long. Germline CDR1 is SGDLS and CDR2 is YYNGEE. The CDR3 coding sequence is TGTGCCAGCAGCCCAGACCGGACAGAGAATGAAAAACTGTTTTTT. This sequence encodes CASSPDRTENEKLFF. The variable domain in full, completed from reference TRBV9 and TRBJ1-4, reads DSGVTQTPKHLITATGQRVTLRCSPRSGDLSVYWYQQSLDQGLQFLIQYYNGEERAKGNILERFSAQQFPDLHSELNLSSLELGDSALYFCASSPDRTENEKLFFGSGTQLSVL.

V usage is TRBV28 and J usage is TRBJ1-1, with 8 bases aligning to TRBD1. V was pared by 4 bases and J by 11 bases, with 6 bases of the junction left unmatched. The CDR3 length is 12 residues. Germline V gene sequence: CDR1 MDHEN, CDR2 SYDVKM. The CDR3, as DNA: TGTGCCAGCAGTTCCAGGACAGGGCCCGCTTTCTTT. Translation gives CASSSRTGPAFF.